These 25 T cell receptor beta chains share one sample of origin, sequenced in a study of blood T cell repertoires in COVID-19. Sequencing used immunoSEQ multiplex PCR; TCRdb keeps in-frame clones, though not all of them. Of fewer than 50,000 clones in the sample, 70% to 90% were seen once. Sequencing used peripheral blood. These receptors were taken from a man aged 60 to 75 with COVID-19, enrolled during active disease.

By share, this clone counts as medium-sized. The sample holds other DNA sequences that translate to the same CDR3. CDR3 region: CASSYSGGSSYNEQFF. In DNA form, the CDR3 reads TGTGCCAGCAGTTACTCTGGCGGGAGCTCCTACAATGAGCAGTTCTTC. V is TRBV6-5 and J is TRBJ2-1, with 7 nucleotides matching TRBD2. The CDR3 runs 16 residues. The ends lost 0 bases at V and 0 bases at J; junction bases unmatched: 2. Germline V gene lookup returns CDR1 MNHEY and CDR2 SVGAGI.

The chain carries TRBV18 and TRBJ1-1; no definite D call. The CDR3 extends over 13 amino acids. In germline, CDR1 is KGHSH, CDR2 LQKENI. V lost 4 bases to trimming and J lost 4 bases, with 10 bases between them. For the CDR3, the DNA is TGTGCCAGCTCACACGATAAGAGCACTGAAGCTTTCTTT. Protein product: CASSHDKSTEAFF.

With regard to this clone: The germline gene is not matched at one end of the junction; a read error may be the cause. The gene calls are TRBV11-3 and TRBJ2-1; TRBD2 matches 7 bases. CDR1 and CDR2 (germline): SGHNT, YENEEA. CDR3 size: 11 residues. CDR3 DNA: TGTGCCAGCAGCCTCCAGGGAGGGGTAATCTTC. Protein: CASSLQGGVIF.

The gene calls are TRBV6-5 and TRBJ2-7; the match to TRBD2 covers 8 bases. Per germline, CDR1 MNHEY and CDR2 SVGAGI. This CDR3 region has 13 residues. With V trimmed by 5 bases and J by 3 bases, 3 bases remained unmatched. The chain's CDR3 is CASSTGGGYEQYF. The CDR3 nucleotides are TGTGCCAGCAGTACGGGGGGGGGCTACGAGCAGTACTTC.

Judged by abundance, this clone is medium-sized. Additional DNA sequences in this sample encode the identical CDR3. The chain carries TRBV5-6 and TRBJ2-7; 10 nucleotides line up with TRBD1. Germline CDR1 reads SGHDT; CDR2 reads YYEEEE. Trimming at V came to 2 bases and at J to 5 bases, leaving 4 bases not matched to a gene. This CDR3 spans 14 amino acids. The CDR3 loop reads CASSFPGQGNEQYF. CDR3 bases: TGTGCCAGCAGCTTTCCGGGACAGGGGAACGAGCAGTACTTC.

This clone was picked up a small number of times. This sequence joins TRBV4-1 and TRBJ2-3, with TRBD2 identical over 8 bases. V shed 4 bases and J 4 bases; nucleotides not matched to a gene: 4. Germline V CDR1 and CDR2: MGHRA, YSYEKL. The CDR3 extends over 14 amino acids. The CDR3 here is CASSPGLASDTQYF. For the CDR3, the DNA is TGCGCCAGCAGCCCTGGACTAGCCTCAGATACGCAGTATTTT.

The chain employs TRBV19 and TRBJ2-3; D is uncertain. Germline CDR1 is LNHDA and CDR2 is SQIVND (reference sequence). The CDR3 runs 13 residues. Trimming pared 6 bases from V and 4 bases from J, leaving 11 bases between. CDR3 region: CASRAEISDTQYF. The CDR3 DNA is TGTGCCAGTAGGGCGGAAATTTCAGATACGCAGTATTTT.

The chain has TRBV5-1 and TRBJ2-7; a possible D gene is TRBD1 (5 bases). Germline V gene data show CDR1 as SGHRS and CDR2 as YFSETQ. Trimming pared 1 base from V and 5 bases from J, leaving 19 bases between. This CDR3 has 16 residues. DNA for the CDR3: TGCGCCAGCAGCTTGCTAGGGCCCACTGGGGCGCACGAGCAGTACTTC. It is translated as CASSLLGPTGAHEQYF.

The chain uses TRBV2 and TRBJ2-3; 9 positions agree with TRBD1. V was clipped by 6 bases and J by 3 bases; unmatched bases: 16. CDR1 is SNHLY, CDR2 FYNNEI, per germline. This CDR3 region has 18 residues. The CDR3 loop is CASSATVLQGARTDTQYF. CDR3 DNA sequence: TGTGCCAGCAGCGCAACCGTCCTACAGGGGGCGCGGACAGATACGCAGTATTTT.

The V and J genes are TRBV6-5 and TRBJ1-2; a weak D match, TRBD1 (6 bases). Trimming pared 8 bases from V and 4 bases from J, leaving 8 bases between. This CDR3 is built from 11 residues. The germline CDR1 and CDR2 sequences are MNHEY and SVGAGI. The CDR3 sequence: CASGTLYGYTF. CDR3 nucleotide sequence: TGTGCCAGCGGGACACTCTATGGCTACACCTTC.

The table lists this clone with a few counts. V and J are TRBV6-5 and TRBJ2-3; TRBD2 matches at 8 bases. CDR3 length: 15 residues. CDR1 and CDR2 (germline): MNHEY, SVGAGI. V shed 10 bases and J 1 base; nucleotides not matched to a gene: 10. CDR3 nucleotides: TGTGCCACCCTCCGGGGGGGCGGCCGCACAGATACGCAGTATTTT. This encodes CATLRGGGRTDTQYF.

V and J are TRBV6-1 and TRBJ1-6; 9 bases fit TRBD1. V trimming: 2 bases; J trimming: 10 bases; junction bases outside the gene matches: 6. Germline CDR1 MNHNS, CDR2 SASEGT. This CDR3 is built from 15 residues. DNA of the CDR3: TGTGCCAGCAGTGAAATCGACAGGGGGGTCTCACCCCTCCACTTT. Translated, it gives CASSEIDRGVSPLHF.

The chain employs TRBV5-4 and TRBJ2-2; 8 nucleotides agree with TRBD2. Germline CDR1 reads SGHNT; CDR2 reads YYREEE (reference sequence). Unmatched junction bases numbered 11, after V lost 3 bases and J lost 4 bases. The CDR3 contains 17 residues. CDR3 residues: CASSSGASGRGTGELFF. CDR3 bases: TGTGCCAGCAGCTCAGGAGCCAGCGGGAGAGGCACCGGGGAGCTGTTTTTT.

The gene calls are TRBV28 and TRBJ2-1, with D unclear. Trimming pared 7 bases from V and 7 bases from J, leaving 8 bases between. The germline gives CDR1 MDHEN, CDR2 SYDVKM. The CDR3 totals 11 residues. Here the CDR3 DNA reads TGTGCCAGCACGCAAGCTAATGAGCAGTTCTTC. Translation: CASTQANEQFF.

The gene calls are TRBV2 and TRBJ1-5; 7 positions match TRBD1. This CDR3 comprises 14 residues. CDR1 SNHLY and CDR2 FYNNEI come from the germline V gene. V was clipped by 6 bases and J by 9 bases; unmatched bases: 11. The CDR3 DNA reads TGTGCCAGCAGCGGCTCGGACAGGAGTATGCCCCAGCATTTT. Protein product: CASSGSDRSMPQHF.

The chain uses TRBV30 and TRBJ2-7; D is undetermined. CDR3 length: 12 residues. The germline gives CDR1 GTSNPN, CDR2 SVGIG (reference sequence). V was trimmed by 3 bases and J by 6 bases, leaving 12 bases between them. CDR3 in amino acids: CAWRVSRSEQYF. CDR3 DNA: TGTGCCTGGAGAGTCTCTCGGAGCGAGCAGTACTTC.

The rearrangement joins TRBV29-1 to TRBJ2-3; D is unresolved. Trimming shortened V by 3 bases and J by 4 bases, and 8 bases separated the two germline ends. Germline CDR1 SQVTM, CDR2 ANQGSEA. The CDR3 has 12 amino acids. Here the CDR3 DNA reads TGCAGCGTTGAGGGCAACCCAGATACGCAGTATTTT. Translating it yields CSVEGNPDTQYF.

This clone was seen more than once but under ten times. V usage is TRBV10-3 and J usage is TRBJ2-2; 7 bases line up with TRBD1. The trim removed 7 bases at V and 3 bases at J, leaving 5 bases unmatched. Germline assignment: CDR1 ENHRY and CDR2 SYGVKD. This CDR3 is 14 amino acids long. CDR3: CAITKGTDTGELFF. Here the CDR3 DNA reads TGTGCCATCACCAAGGGGACAGACACCGGGGAGCTGTTTTTT.

This chain uses TRBV7-2 with TRBJ1-5; D remains unclear. CDR1 and CDR2 (germline): SGHTA, FQGNSA. The CDR3 has 15 amino acids. The germline V and J ends were trimmed by 1 base and 4 bases, with 11 bases remaining between them. CDR3 loop: CASSLVAFGNQPQHF. CDR3 in DNA: TGTGCCAGCAGCTTAGTAGCGTTTGGGAATCAGCCCCAGCATTTT.

This rearrangement joins TRBV5-5 to TRBJ2-7, with 8 bases matching TRBD1. Germline lookup yields CDR1 SGHKS and CDR2 YYEKEE (reference sequence). V gave up 6 bases and J gave up 1 base; unmatched junction bases: 9. The length of the CDR3 is 15 residues. CDR3 residues: CASTRQGTSSYEQYF. The CDR3, as DNA: TGTGCCAGCACCCGACAGGGGACCTCTTCCTACGAGCAGTACTTC.

V is TRBV6-6 and J is TRBJ1-2, with D tentatively TRBD1 (6 bases). V lost 7 bases and J 8 bases, leaving 20 bases between the germline ends. Germline CDR1 is MNHNY and CDR2 is SVGAGI (reference sequence). This CDR3 is built from 14 residues. CDR3 DNA: TGTGCCAGCATCGACCGACAGGCTGCATCGGGCTACACCTTC. It encodes CASIDRQAASGYTF.

The chain links TRBV9 to TRBJ2-7; D might be TRBD1 (5 bases). The CDR3 has 13 amino acids. V lost 4 bases and J lost 5, with 13 bases in between. The germline V gene has CDR1 SGDLS and CDR2 YYNGEE. In DNA, the CDR3 is TGTGCCAGCAGCCTTCAATCCAGGGACGAGCAGTACTTC. It yields the protein CASSLQSRDEQYF.

The chain carries TRBV4-2 and TRBJ2-3; 9 nucleotides agree with TRBD2. Trimming removed 5 bases from V and 6 bases from J; junction bases left unmatched: 6. Germline loops: CDR1 LGHNA, CDR2 YNFKEQ. This CDR3 is 14 amino acids long. CDR3 sequence (DNA): TGTGCCAGCAGCGAGCGGGAGGCTGGTGATACGCAGTATTTT. This codes for CASSEREAGDTQYF.

The chain combines TRBV27 with TRBJ2-7; TRBD1 agrees at 10 bases. J gave up 0 bases and V 5 bases, and 1 base lay outside the gene matches. CDR3 length equals 14 residues. CDR1 MNHEY and CDR2 SMNVEV come from the germline V gene (reference sequence). The CDR3 region is CASSRTGGSYEQYF. DNA of the CDR3: TGTGCCAGCAGTCGGACAGGGGGCTCCTACGAGCAGTACTTC.

The V and J genes are TRBV12-5 and TRBJ1-5; possibly TRBD1 for D (5 bases). Germline CDR1 LGHNT, CDR2 FRNRAP. This CDR3 comprises 18 residues. The V end was cut by 1 base, the J end by 0 bases, with 16 bases between. The CDR3: CASGLEGAGRYSNQPQHF. As DNA, the CDR3 is TGTGCTAGTGGTTTGGAAGGGGCTGGGAGGTATAGCAATCAGCCCCAGCATTTT. Variable domain in full (rest from reference TRBV12-5 and TRBJ1-5): DARVTQTPRHKVTEMGQEVTMRCQPILGHNTVFWYRQTMMQGLELLAYFRNRAPLDDSGMPKDRFSAEMPDATLATLKIQPSEPRDSAVYFCASGLEGAGRYSNQPQHFGDGTRLSIL.